The entry below describes one TCR beta chain. Its specificity is not known. Relative to the germline gene, one junction end is altered; a read error may explain this. TCR alpha and beta CDR3 regions were amplified from RNA using iRepertoire nested multiplex PCR. Tissue mRNA or PBMC total RNA, roughly 85-450 ng, went into one-step reverse transcription and amplification. From the multiplex PCR reads, TCRdb called clonotypes with MiXCR, one entry per CDR3 protein. The table shows 90,000 to 100,000 distinct CDR3 sequences, with roughly 37% occurring only once. The sample belongs to a study of glioma-infiltrating T cells. Study-wide results and caveats: Tissue and blood shared very few CDR3 sequences. Tissue-blood divergence was below expectation in non-neoplastic patients, above in gliomas.

Per germline, CDR1 MNHEY and CDR2 SVGEGT. The CDR3 consists of 14 residues. The chain joins TRBV6-2 or TRBV6-3 to TRBJ2-1; a weak D match, TRBD1 (7 bases). The clonotype originates from a human donor with low-grade glioma or glioblastoma, undergoing nonglioma brain surgery, or in good health (not recorded which). The sample taken for sequencing was glioma tissue, nonneoplastic brain tissue, or PBMCs (not recorded which). The CDR3 DNA follows: TGCGCCAGCAGTGGGCGGGACAGCTACAATGAGCAGTTCTTC. It translates to CASSGRDSYNEQFF.